The next 22 T cell receptor beta chains were all read from a single sample in a study of regulatory T cells in long-lasting Graves disease (dated by TCRdb to about 2021). The library came from multiplex PCR. The sample was run on an Illumina HiSeq 4000. iRepertoire HTBI primers and Arm-PCR amplification of CDR3 regions were used to construct TCR beta libraries. Using fastp trimming at Q25 and MiXCR clonotype assembly, TCRdb reanalyzed the public sequencing data and kept in-frame beta chains. Every CDR3 protein is listed once, alongside the most common genes and DNA of its rows. The sample yields under 400,000 distinct CDR3 sequences; over 15% were counted once. Of the sample, roughly 29% falls within the top ten clones. The time point label here, explained by the study, means: newly diagnosed GD, antithyroid drugs for less than 3 months. For both TCR sequencing and RNA sequencing, RNA was extracted from PBMCs using TRIzol.

In addition, the sample was reused for a study of T cells in Graves' hyperthyroidism and ophthalmopathy.

The sample was peripheral blood mononuclear cells (PBMCs), taken at new diagnosis, from a patient treated with antithyroid drugs. The receptor set was obtained from a middle-aged man with Graves disease. Donor details come from another sample of the same person, matched by shared clones.

A few counts support this clonotype. The chain couples TRBV20-1 to TRBJ2-7; D assignment may be TRBD1 or TRBD2 (5 bases each). Germline assignment: CDR1 DFQATT and CDR2 SNEGSKA (reference sequence). Deletions cut 5 bases from V and 0 bases from J, with 17 bases between. This CDR3 has 15 amino acids. CDR3 sequence (DNA): TGCAGTGCTGGGGGTGACGGACGAAGCTCCTACGAGCAGTACTTC. This gives the protein CSAGGDGRSSYEQYF.

Concerning this clonotype itself: One base away lies a much larger clone, so this may be a sequencing read error. The chain combines TRBV20-1 with TRBJ2-7; tentatively, D is TRBD1 or TRBD2 (5 bases each). Germline V gene lookup returns CDR1 DFQATT and CDR2 SNEGSKA (reference sequence). V lost 5 bases and J 4 bases, leaving 24 bases between the germline ends. The CDR3 extends over 16 amino acids. In DNA, the CDR3 is TGCAGTGCTGCTAACACCCACAGGCGACTAATATACGAGCAGTACTTC. Protein: CSAANTHRRLIYEQYF.

V usage is TRBV5-4 and J usage is TRBJ2-7; TRBD2 agrees at 13 bases. In germline, CDR1 is SGHNT, CDR2 YYREEE (reference sequence). With 4 bases clipped from V and 6 bases from J, the junction kept 7 bases outside the gene matches. This CDR3 comprises 15 residues. CDR3 in amino acids: CASSRTSGGGREQYF. The CDR3 coding sequence is TGTGCCAGCAGCCGGACTAGCGGGGGAGGGCGCGAGCAGTACTTC.

This clonotype appeared many times. The chain couples TRBV2 to TRBJ2-1; no clear D gene. Germline V gene data show CDR1 as SNHLY and CDR2 as FYNNEI. The V end was cut by 4 bases, the J end by 14 bases, with 12 bases between. The CDR3 extends over 11 amino acids. DNA of the CDR3: TGTGCCAGCAGTGGGAACTCCGAAGAGTTCTTC. Translating gives CASSGNSEEFF.

As for this clonotype: One base away lies a much larger clone, so this may be a sequencing read error. V is TRBV27 and J is TRBJ1-1; 7 bases agree with TRBD1. Germline V CDR1 and CDR2: MNHEY, SMNVEV (reference sequence). The CDR3 consists of 15 residues. Here the CDR3 DNA reads TGTGCCAGCGGTAGCAGGGGGTTAATGAACACTGAAGCTTCCTTT. This gives the protein CASGSRGLMNTEASF.

This clonotype was counted only a few times. This rearrangement joins TRBV5-1 to TRBJ2-2; D is unclear. Germline lookup yields CDR1 SGHRS and CDR2 YFSETQ. The CDR3 consists of 15 residues. Trimming cost V 0 bases and J 1 base, with 7 bases left between them. CDR3 DNA sequence: TGCGCCAGCAGCTTGGCTCTGGGGAACACCGGGGAGCTGTTTTTT. Amino acid sequence: CASSLALGNTGELFF.

The table lists this clonotype with many counts. This chain links TRBV5-1 with TRBJ2-2; TRBD1 matches at 10 bases. The CDR3 is made up of 15 amino acids. V dropped 3 bases and J dropped 6; count of bases not matched to a gene: 5. Germline CDR1 and CDR2: SGHRS and YFSETQ. The chain's CDR3 is CASSYRDRGPGELFF. The CDR3 region has the DNA TGCGCCAGCAGCTACCGGGACAGGGGACCCGGGGAGCTGTTTTTT.

In this sample, this clonotype turned up many times. V is TRBV5-1 and J is TRBJ1-1; D uncertain. Germline lookup yields CDR1 SGHRS and CDR2 YFSETQ. Trimming shortened V by 0 bases and J by 3 bases, and 9 bases separated the two germline ends. The length of the CDR3 is 14 residues. The CDR3 reads CASSLGTSDTEAFF. CDR3 coding DNA: TGCGCCAGCAGCTTGGGGACCTCGGACACTGAAGCTTTCTTT.

This clonotype was observed at least ten times. The rearrangement joins TRBV2 to TRBJ1-2; 10 bases are shared with TRBD1. Per germline, CDR1 SNHLY and CDR2 FYNNEI. Trimming at V came to 1 base and at J to 8 bases, leaving 4 bases not matched to a gene. This CDR3 is built from 14 residues. In DNA, the CDR3 is TGTGCCAGCAGTGAAGGACAGGGGGCGGGGGGCTACACCTTC. It encodes CASSEGQGAGGYTF. Variable domain in full (rest from reference TRBV2 and TRBJ1-2): EPEVTQTPSHQVTQMGQEVILRCVPISNHLYFYWYRQILGQKVEFLVSFYNNEISEKSEIFDDQFSVERPDGSNFTLKIRSTKLEDSAMYFCASSEGQGAGGYTFGSGTRLTVV.

This clonotype was detected a few times. The chain couples TRBV5-1 to TRBJ1-6; D uncertain. The CDR3 length is 14 residues. Germline lookup yields CDR1 SGHRS and CDR2 YFSETQ. Trimming stripped 4 bases from V and 9 bases from J, with 14 bases between. CDR3 protein: CASSQDGSSSPLHF. DNA for the CDR3: TGCGCCAGCAGCCAGGACGGCTCGTCTTCACCCCTCCACTTT.

As for this clonotype: A much more abundant neighbour one base away suggests this may be a read error. V usage is TRBV30 and J usage is TRBJ1-1; 8 bases align to TRBD1. CDR1 and CDR2 from the germline V gene are GTSNPN and SVGIG (reference sequence). The CDR3 consists of 14 residues. In nucleotides, the CDR3 is TGTGCCTGGAAGAAACAGGGGGGGATCACTGGAGCTTTCTTT. It is translated as CAWKKQGGITGAFF.

This clonotype was observed a few times. The chain links TRBV12-3 or TRBV12-4 to TRBJ2-1, with TRBD2 identical over 8 bases. The CDR3 totals 16 residues. J lost 7 bases, V lost 3 bases, and 11 bases had no gene match. CDR3: CASSLRTGGPRNEQFF. CDR3 sequence (DNA): TGTGCCAGCAGTTTGAGGACGGGGGGGCCTCGTAATGAGCAGTTCTTC.

At least ten counts were recorded for this clonotype. The chain employs TRBV7-3 and TRBJ1-1, with D perhaps matching TRBD1 (5 bases). The CDR3 totals 15 residues. Germline loops: CDR1 SGHTA, CDR2 FQGTGA. Deletions cut 1 base from V and 1 base from J, with 10 bases between. Here the CDR3 DNA reads TGTGCCAGCAGCTTAATGCCGGGGGGGAACACTGAAGCTTTCTTT. As protein: CASSLMPGGNTEAFF.

This clonotype was seen ten or more times. The rearrangement links TRBV28 to TRBJ1-6; D ambiguous. V lost 7 bases and J 8 bases, leaving 18 bases between the germline ends. Germline CDR1 reads MDHEN; CDR2 reads SYDVKM. The CDR3 consists of 15 residues. The CDR3 bases are TGTGCCAGCACCCTCTGGGCAGGTTCTGATTCACCCCTCCACTTT. This translates into CASTLWAGSDSPLHF.

This rearrangement joins TRBV7-9 to TRBJ1-4, with 12 bases identical to TRBD1. In germline, CDR1 is SEHNR, CDR2 FQNEAQ (reference sequence). V dropped 4 bases and J dropped 10; count of bases not matched to a gene: 7. The CDR3 contains 15 residues. The CDR3 sequence is CASSSRDRGHRKLFF. DNA for the CDR3: TGTGCCAGCAGCTCACGGGACAGGGGGCATCGAAAACTGTTTTTT.

At least ten counts were recorded for this clonotype. This sequence joins TRBV7-2 and TRBJ2-1; TRBD1 matches 7 bases. This CDR3 spans 16 amino acids. V was clipped by 1 base and J by 1 base; unmatched bases: 4. CDR1 SGHTA and CDR2 FQGNSA come from the germline V gene. The chain's CDR3 is CASSLVGTASYNEQFF. In DNA, the CDR3 is TGTGCCAGCAGCTTAGTAGGGACAGCGTCCTACAATGAGCAGTTCTTC.

J is TRBJ1-1 and V is TRBV11-2, with a tentative D call TRBD1 (5 bases). CDR3 length: 15 residues. V was clipped by 5 bases and J by 0 bases, with 13 bases between them. Germline assignment: CDR1 SGHAT and CDR2 FQNNGV. CDR3 coding DNA: TGTGCCAGCAGCATCCGCAGGGTAATGAACACTGAAGCTTTCTTT. Translation gives CASSIRRVMNTEAFF.

This chain links TRBV11-2 with TRBJ2-5, with D possibly TRBD1 on 5 matching bases. The tail of the sequence fits TRBJ2-1 better, so the J call may be wrong. Germline V gene lookup returns CDR1 SGHAT and CDR2 FQNNGV. The CDR3 is 16 residues long. This chain's CDR3 is CASSLSRPARDNEQFF. The DNA of the CDR3 is TGTGCCAGCAGCTTGTCCCGCCCCGCCAGGGACAATGAGCAGTTCTTC.

This clonotype was recorded many times. The chain joins TRBV28 to TRBJ2-3; D not resolved. CDR3 length equals 14 residues. V was shortened by 2 bases and J by 1 base, with 7 bases between the two germline ends. Germline values: CDR1 MDHEN, CDR2 SYDVKM. CDR3 region: CASSLTRRTDTQYF. The CDR3 nucleotides read TGTGCCAGCAGTTTAACCCGGCGCACAGATACGCAGTATTTT.

This clonotype came up once. One base separates it from a far larger clone, so it is likely a read error. This chain connects TRBV2 to TRBJ2-7, with a weak D call TRBD1 (5 bases). CDR3 size: 16 residues. Trimming took 6 bases from V and 2 from J, leaving 20 bases between them. CDR1 and CDR2 (germline): SNHLY, FYNNEI. In nucleotides, the CDR3 is TGTGCCAGCAGCTCACCCTCCGGACACAGCCCCTACGAGCAGTACTTC. Its protein product is CASSSPSGHSPYEQYF.

This clonotype was recorded many times. This rearrangement joins TRBV15 to TRBJ1-6; 8 nucleotides align to TRBD1. Germline CDR1 and CDR2: LNHNV and YYDKDF (reference sequence). V shed 3 bases, J shed 6 bases, and the junction held 1 base outside the gene matches. The CDR3 contains 14 residues. The CDR3 coding sequence is TGTGCCACCAGCAGGACAGGGGTTAATTCACCCCTCCACTTT. It codes for CATSRTGVNSPLHF. Using reference TRBV15 and TRBJ1-6 for the parts outside the CDR3, the full variable domain is DAMVIQNPRYQVTQFGKPVTLSCSQTLNHNVMYWYQQKSSQAPKLLFHYYDKDFNNEADTPDNFQSRRPNTSFCFLDIRSPGLGDTAMYLCATSRTGVNSPLHFGNGTRLTVT.

The rearrangement links TRBV9 to TRBJ2-3; TRBD1 matches 8 bases. The junction had 7 bases not matched to a gene; V was cut back by 3 bases and J by 1 base. The germline V gene encodes CDR1 SGDLS and CDR2 YYNGEE. The CDR3 has 16 residues. CDR3 region: CASSAGQGPGTDTQYF. As DNA, the CDR3 is TGTGCCAGCAGCGCCGGACAGGGTCCTGGCACAGATACGCAGTATTTT. Full variable domain (remainder filled in from reference TRBV9 and TRBJ2-3): DSGVTQTPKHLITATGQRVTLRCSPRSGDLSVYWYQQSLDQGLQFLIQYYNGEERAKGNILERFSAQQFPDLHSELNLSSLELGDSALYFCASSAGQGPGTDTQYFGPGTRLTVL.